These 10 T cell receptor beta chains came from one sample sequenced in a study of CXCR3-negative and CXCR3-positive naive CD8 T cells. The study, taken as a whole, reports: Higher TRB CDR3 hydrophobicity marked CXCR3-positive naive cells relative to CXCR3-negative naive cells.

These receptors' antigens are unknown. With UMI labels, 5' RACE was used to prepare the TRB cDNA libraries. TCRdb re-called the 5' RACE reads; one entry per CDR3 protein, DNA not given. Listed are about 110,000 distinct CDR3 sequences; roughly 0.38% falls within the top ten. Sequences were obtained from naive CXCR3+ CD8+ T cells from blood. Subset described: CD45RO-CCR7+CD27+CD95- naive CD8+ T cells expressing CXCR3 (TNR3+). The receptor source for this set is a human donor in good health. Some clones in this sample may be carry-over from other donors' samples.

The V call is TRBV20-1, the J call TRBJ2-7; TCRdb's D call, TRBD1, is unchecked because there is no DNA. Germline-derived CDR1 and CDR2 are DFQATT and SNEGSKA (reference sequence). The length of the CDR3 is 14 residues. The CDR3 sequence: CSARDDRAGNEQYF.

CDR3 in amino acids: CASSPLLAGELNTGELFF. V and J are TRBV4-2 and TRBJ2-2; the D call from TCRdb, TRBD2, cannot be confirmed without DNA. From germline, CDR1 is LGHNA and CDR2 YNFKEQ. This CDR3 contains 18 residues.

The chain uses TRBV5-5 and TRBJ2-7; TCRdb's assignment of TRBD1 cannot be checked, as there is no DNA. Germline assignment: CDR1 SGHKS and CDR2 YYEKEE (reference sequence). The CDR3 contains 15 residues. CDR3 loop: CARSGGVFRGDEQYF.

This chain joins TRBV14 and TRBJ1-1; TCRdb's D call, TRBD1, is unchecked because there is no DNA. The CDR3 is 15 amino acids. Germline CDR1 reads SGHDN; CDR2 reads FVKESK. CDR3 protein: CASSQETIGQTQAFF.

V gene TRBV5-1 combines with J gene TRBJ2-7; the D gene TCRdb calls, TRBD2, cannot be checked with no DNA. Germline CDR1 and CDR2: SGHRS and YFSETQ. This CDR3 region has 15 residues. The CDR3 loop reads CASSLGRDSSYEQYF.

This chain links TRBV7-9 with TRBJ1-1; TCRdb gives TRBD1 as the D gene, but with no DNA this cannot be confirmed. CDR1 and CDR2 from the germline V gene are SEHNR and FQNEAQ (reference sequence). CDR3 length equals 12 residues. The CDR3 loop is CASNRMNTEAFF.

V and J are TRBV29-1 and TRBJ2-4; the TRBD1 assignment by TCRdb is unverifiable without DNA. Germline V gives CDR1 SQVTM, CDR2 ANQGSEA. The CDR3 loop spans 12 amino acids. The CDR3 loop reads CSARTDTNIQYF.

This rearrangement joins TRBV12-3 or TRBV12-4 to TRBJ2-1; there is no DNA to check the TCRdb D call of TRBD1. CDR3 length: 15 residues. CDR3 in amino acids: CACSLLEGTYNEQFF.

The chain uses TRBV4-2 and TRBJ2-5; TCRdb selects TRBD2, and the lack of DNA leaves this call unchecked. This CDR3 is 14 amino acids long. CDR1 and CDR2 from the germline V gene are LGHNA and YNFKEQ. CDR3 sequence: CASSQDTSGGPQYF.

V usage is TRBV29-1 and J usage is TRBJ2-7. The CDR3 sequence is 13 residues long. CDR1 is SQVTM, CDR2 ANQGSEA, per germline. Here the CDR3 reads CSVGAQSSYEQYF.